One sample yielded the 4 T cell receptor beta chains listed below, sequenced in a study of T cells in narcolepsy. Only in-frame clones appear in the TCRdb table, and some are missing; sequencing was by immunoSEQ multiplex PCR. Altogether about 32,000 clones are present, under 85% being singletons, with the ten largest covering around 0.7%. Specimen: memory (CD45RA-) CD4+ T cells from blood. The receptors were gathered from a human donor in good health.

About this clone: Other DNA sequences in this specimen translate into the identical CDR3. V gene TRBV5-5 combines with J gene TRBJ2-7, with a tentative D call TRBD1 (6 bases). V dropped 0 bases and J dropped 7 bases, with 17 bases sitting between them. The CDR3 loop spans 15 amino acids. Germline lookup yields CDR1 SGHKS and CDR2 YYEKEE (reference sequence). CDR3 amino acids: CASSLVGALTGEQYF. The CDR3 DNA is TGTGCCAGCAGCTTGGTGGGGGCCCTTACGGGGGAGCAGTACTTC.

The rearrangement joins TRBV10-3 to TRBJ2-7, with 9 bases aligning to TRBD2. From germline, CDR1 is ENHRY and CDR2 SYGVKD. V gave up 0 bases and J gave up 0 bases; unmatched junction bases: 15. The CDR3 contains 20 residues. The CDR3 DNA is TGTGCCATCAGTGAGTCCCTAGGCGCGGGGGGGCCATCTTCCTCCTACGAGCAGTACGTC. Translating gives CAISESLGAGGPSSSYEQYV.

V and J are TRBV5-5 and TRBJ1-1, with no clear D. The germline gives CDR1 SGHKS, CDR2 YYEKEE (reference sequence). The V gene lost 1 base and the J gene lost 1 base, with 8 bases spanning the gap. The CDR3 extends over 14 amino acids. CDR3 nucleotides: TGTGCCAGCAGCTTGTCAGCTACGAACACTGAAGCTTTCTTT. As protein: CASSLSATNTEAFF.

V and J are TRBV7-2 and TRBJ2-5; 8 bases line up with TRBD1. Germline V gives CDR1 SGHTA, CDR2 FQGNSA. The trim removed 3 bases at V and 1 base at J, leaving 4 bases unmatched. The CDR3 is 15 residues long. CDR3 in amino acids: CASSLSRGLQETQYF. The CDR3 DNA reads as TGTGCCAGCAGCTTGAGCAGGGGGCTCCAAGAGACCCAGTACTTC.